This passage covers 17 T cell receptor beta chains from one sample sequenced in a study of T cell responses to AZD1222 COVID-19 vaccine. Produced via immunoSEQ multiplex PCR; TCRdb's table is partial and in-frame only. The sample lists about 180,000 clones, roughly 93% occurring once. The input for sequencing was peripheral blood, taken 28 days after the second dose of the MenACWY control vaccine. All receptors come from an adult who received the MenACWY meningococcal vaccine as a control.

This clone turned up a few times. The CDR3 bases are TGCGCCAGCAGCCCCAACAGGGGGCAAGCGAACACTGAAGCTTTCTTT. As protein: CASSPNRGQANTEAFF. The chain is built from TRBV5-1 and TRBJ1-1; the match to TRBD1 covers 9 bases. The CDR3 has 16 residues. CDR1 and CDR2 (germline): SGHRS, YFSETQ. Germline trimming cut 4 bases from V and 1 base from J; bases unmatched to any gene: 8.

The chain is built from TRBV5-1 and TRBJ2-7, with D possibly TRBD2 on 5 matching bases. Germline V gene sequence: CDR1 SGHRS, CDR2 YFSETQ. CDR3 length equals 17 residues. Trimming took 4 bases from V and 3 from J, leaving 23 bases between them. The CDR3 bases are TGCGCCAGCAGCCCCCTCGCGGGCGACGGTGACTACTACGAGCAGTACTTC. Its protein is CASSPLAGDGDYYEQYF.

The chain is built from TRBV28 and TRBJ1-6, with 10 bases that match TRBD1. The ends lost 3 bases at V and 8 bases at J; junction bases unmatched: 4. CDR1 and CDR2 (germline): MDHEN, SYDVKM. The length of the CDR3 is 15 residues. This CDR3 reads CASSLGTGAYSPLHF. In nucleotides, the CDR3 is TGTGCCAGCAGTTTGGGGACAGGGGCATATTCACCCCTCCACTTT.

The chain has TRBV4-1 and TRBJ1-5, with D hard to call. Germline CDR1 MGHRA, CDR2 YSYEKL. This CDR3 contains 15 residues. Trimming stripped 3 bases from V and 6 bases from J, with 15 bases between. CDR3 region: CASSQSLLMGQPQHF. CDR3 in DNA: TGCGCCAGCAGCCAGAGTTTGTTGATGGGTCAGCCCCAGCATTTT.

The chain has TRBV7-9 and TRBJ1-1; D call uncertain. V lost 3 bases and J lost 1, with 9 bases in between. CDR3 size: 14 residues. CDR1 and CDR2 from the germline V gene are SEHNR and FQNEAQ (reference sequence). Written as DNA, the CDR3 is TGTGCCAGCAGCTTCGACACCCCGAACACTGAAGCTTTCTTT. Translation: CASSFDTPNTEAFF.

The chain links TRBV5-4 to TRBJ1-3, with a possible D match to TRBD1 (6 bases). The CDR3 length is 15 residues. Germline assignment: CDR1 SGHNT and CDR2 YYREEE (reference sequence). V shed 3 bases and J shed 0 bases, with 10 bases lying between them. The CDR3 loop reads CASSSQGSSGNTIYF. The DNA of the CDR3 is TGTGCCAGCAGCTCACAGGGTAGCTCTGGAAACACCATATATTTT.

J is TRBJ2-1 and V is TRBV28, with a tentative D call TRBD1 (6 bases). The ends were cut back, 3 bases at V and 8 bases at J, with 23 bases in the middle. The CDR3 sequence is 17 residues long. In germline, CDR1 is MDHEN, CDR2 SYDVKM. The CDR3 bases are TGTGCCAGCAGTTTTCCGCTTTTGAAACAGGGCCAGGATGAGCAGTTCTTC. Translating it yields CASSFPLLKQGQDEQFF.

As for this clone: This same CDR3 is encoded by further DNA sequences in the sample. The chain has TRBV12-3 or TRBV12-4 and TRBJ1-1; D uncertain. V lost 1 base, J lost 8 bases, and 5 bases lay in between. The CDR3 totals 11 residues. CDR3 in DNA: TGTGCCAGCAGTTTAGGAGGAGAAGCTTTCTTT. Its translation is CASSLGGEAFF.

The chain joins TRBV3-1 (or the pseudogene TRBV3-2) to TRBJ1-2; weak D call: TRBD1 (5 bases). V gave up 4 bases and J gave up 2 bases, with 8 bases separating them. The germline CDR1 and CDR2 sequences are LGHDT and YNNKEL (reference sequence). This CDR3 comprises 13 residues. CDR3 sequence: CASSLRVNYGYTF. The CDR3 coding sequence is TGTGCCAGCAGCCTCAGGGTAAACTATGGCTACACCTTC.

The CDR3 reads CASTNRRRLETQYF. The CDR3 DNA follows: TGTGCCAGCACCAATCGGCGTCGATTGGAGACCCAGTACTTC. V is TRBV28 and J is TRBJ2-5; D gene unclear. This CDR3 is built from 14 residues. Deletions cut 7 bases from V and 5 bases from J, with 17 bases between. Germline CDR1 is MDHEN and CDR2 is SYDVKM.

V gene TRBV7-6 combines with J gene TRBJ2-7; the D call may be TRBD1 or TRBD2 (5 bases each). CDR1 and CDR2 (germline): SGHVS, FNYEAQ. The CDR3 loop spans 15 amino acids. With 1 base removed from V and 2 bases from J, the gap between germline ends came to 12 bases. DNA of the CDR3: TGTGCCAGCAGCTTAGACGTGGGGGTCACCTACGAGCAGTACTTC. It is translated as CASSLDVGVTYEQYF.

The chain carries TRBV12-3 or TRBV12-4 and TRBJ1-6; a possible D gene is TRBD1 (6 bases). Trimming took 8 bases from V and 9 from J, leaving 14 bases between them. The CDR3 has 13 amino acids. The CDR3: CASRPRGLSPLHF. CDR3 sequence (DNA): TGTGCCAGCCGTCCTCGGGGGCTTTCACCCCTCCACTTT.

The chain recombines TRBV19 with TRBJ2-2; D gene unclear. The V end was cut by 3 bases, the J end by 6 bases, with 5 bases between. Germline-derived CDR1 and CDR2 are LNHDA and SQIVND (reference sequence). The CDR3 has 12 residues. The CDR3 nucleotides read TGTGCCAGTAGTATTCCCCCCGGGGAGCTGTTTTTT. Translating it yields CASSIPPGELFF.

The chain has TRBV6-5 and TRBJ1-6; D is perhaps TRBD1 (5 bases). The V end was cut by 5 bases, the J end by 7 bases, with 12 bases between. This CDR3 is built from 14 residues. Germline lookup yields CDR1 MNHEY and CDR2 SVGAGI. CDR3 DNA: TGTGCCAGCAGTATTCCGGGGGGGAATTCACCCCTCCACTTT. Translation gives CASSIPGGNSPLHF.

This clone was counted between two and nine times. V is TRBV6-2 or TRBV6-3 and J is TRBJ2-6, with TRBD1 as a possible D gene (5 bases). Looked up from germline, CDR1 is MNHEY and CDR2 is SVGEGT. The CDR3 consists of 15 residues. Between the trimmed V and J ends, which lost 6 bases and 4 bases, there was a span of 13 bases. This CDR3 is CASSFQGTGANVLTF. CDR3 sequence (DNA): TGTGCCAGCAGCTTCCAGGGAACCGGGGCCAACGTCCTGACTTTC.

V is TRBV29-1 and J is TRBJ1-2, with D unresolved. V was cut by 5 bases and J by 6 bases, with 13 bases left in between. This CDR3 region has 12 residues. Germline V gene lookup returns CDR1 SQVTM and CDR2 ANQGSEA. CDR3 loop: CSVSGRTDGYTF. CDR3 coding DNA: TGCAGCGTTTCGGGTCGAACCGATGGCTACACCTTC.

J is TRBJ1-5 and V is TRBV19; D is unclear. Germline loops: CDR1 LNHDA, CDR2 SQIVND (reference sequence). The ends were cut back, 3 bases at V and 1 base at J, with 10 bases in the middle. This CDR3 is 15 amino acids long. The chain's CDR3 is CASSIASLSNQPQHF. The CDR3 coding sequence is TGTGCCAGTAGTATCGCATCGCTGAGCAATCAGCCCCAGCATTTT.